The sequence of this T cell receptor (beta chain) was determined in a study of T cell repertoires in cytomegalovirus infection. About the study: Recently described HLA-C-restricted plus well-studied HLA-B-restricted CMV epitopes were used. Through public TCR beta signatures, both CMV infection and matching HLA type were indicated.

To note about this clonotype: Its target is not known.

V lost 5 bases and J 0 bases, leaving 11 bases between the germline ends. This CDR3 contains 15 residues. TCRdb passed the reads through MiXCR, listing each CDR3 protein once. This sample carries approximately 990,000 distinct CDR3 sequences, roughly 31% of them seen once, and the ten largest clones take about an eighth. This rearrangement joins TRBV12-3 or TRBV12-4 to TRBJ2-1, with D possibly TRBD2 on 6 matching bases. This sequence was found in a human donor in good health (CMV status not recorded). Some clones in this sample may be carry-over from other donors' samples. This material consisted of cultured CD8+ T cells from PBMCs, taken from culture after CMV antigen stimulation. CDR3 protein: CASSTETSSYNEQFF. CDR3 DNA: TGTGCCAGCAGTACCGAGACTAGCTCCTACAATGAGCAGTTCTTC.